The 3 T cell receptor beta chains in this list originate from one sample, sequenced in a study of T cells in Graves' hyperthyroidism and ophthalmopathy. Amplified TCR beta CDR3 regions derived from RNA transcripts. The study used the HTBI primer set for a first-round RT-PCR of the TCR CDR3. TCRdb passed the multiplex PCR reads through MiXCR, listing each CDR3 protein once. This table has about 500,000 distinct CDR3 sequences, 17% appearing once. Sequenced input: blood. These receptors came from a woman between 18 and 29 years old with Graves' ophthalmopathy.

The chain joins TRBV6-2 or TRBV6-3 to TRBJ1-6; 7 bases fit TRBD1. After removal of 2 bases from V and 0 bases from J, the junction contained 4 bases not matched to a gene. The CDR3 loop spans 17 amino acids. Germline loops: CDR1 MNHEY, CDR2 SVGEGT. The CDR3 nucleotides read TGTGCCAGCAGTTACCTCCGGGACAGCTCCTATAATTCACCCCTCCACTTT. Amino acids: CASSYLRDSSYNSPLHF.

The chain links TRBV28 to TRBJ2-5, with 9 positions matching TRBD1. V trimming: 3 bases; J trimming: 3 bases; junction bases outside the gene matches: 11. The CDR3 extends over 17 amino acids. CDR1 is MDHEN and CDR2 is SYDVKM in the germline V gene. CDR3 DNA sequence: TGTGCCAGCAGTTTGAACCGTCGGGACAGGGTAGAAGAGACCCAGTACTTC. Amino acids: CASSLNRRDRVEETQYF.

This clonotype was observed at least ten times. This chain links TRBV3-1 with TRBJ1-1; the D is unclear. Trimming shortened V by 3 bases and J by 1 base, and 9 bases separated the two germline ends. This CDR3 contains 14 residues. The germline V gene encodes CDR1 LGHDT and CDR2 YNNKEL (reference sequence). The CDR3 nucleotides read TGTGCCAGCAGCCAGTATCTTGAGAACACTGAAGCTTTCTTT. Amino acid sequence: CASSQYLENTEAFF.